This T cell receptor beta chain is from a study of blood T cell repertoires in COVID-19. At the level of the study: Samples representing acute and convalescent COVID-19 were sourced from the United States, Italy and Spain. T cells, B-cell-depleted T cells, or PBMCs supplied cDNA or gDNA.

Per the authors' pipeline: Cell counts per sample came from amplifying reference gene primers. The assay was immunoSEQ multiplex PCR, and TCRdb's table has in-frame clones only and misses some. V and J calls plus clone size are reproduced from that table; the DNA served to infer D and trimming. The sample lists 100,000 to 150,000 clones, 70% to 90% seen once, with less than 8% in the top ten. This CDR3 is built from 15 residues. Germline values: CDR1 SGHTA, CDR2 FQGNSA. V lost 4 bases and J lost 2; bases outside the gene matches: 5. The clonotype originates from a man aged 45-65 years with acute or convalescent COVID-19. The sequencing sample was made of peripheral blood. V is TRBV7-2 and J is TRBJ2-7; 10 nucleotides line up with TRBD1. CDR3 sequence (DNA): TGTGCCAGCAGCTCTCAGGGACAGGGGACCTACGAGCAGTACTTC. It translates to CASSSQGQGTYEQYF.